These 5 T cell receptor beta chains originate from one sample sequenced in a study of radiation and T cells in renal cell carcinoma. TCRdb keeps only in-frame clones here, not all; method: immunoSEQ multiplex PCR. The sample includes around 170,000 clones, about 87% of them seen just once. Stated time point: blood 4 weeks post-SBRT, at nephrectomy. Treatment defined: 15 Gy SBRT to primary tumor, nephrectomy 4 weeks later. The sequenced sample was blood, obtained from a patient whose treatment included radiotherapy and nephrectomy. The receptors come from a woman in her forties or fifties with renal cell carcinoma.

V usage is TRBV4-3 and J usage is TRBJ2-2; no definite D call. CDR3 length equals 16 residues. Germline V gene data show CDR1 as LGHNA and CDR2 as YSLEER. V lost 4 bases and J lost 0, with 12 bases in between. CDR3 DNA: TGCGCCAGCAGCCTGAATGTACAGACGAACACCGGGGAGCTGTTTTTT. As protein: CASSLNVQTNTGELFF.

The genes are TRBV7-6 and TRBJ2-3, with TRBD2 matching 10 bases. Germline CDR1 SGHVS, CDR2 FNYEAQ. Losses at the gene ends were 5 bases for V and 7 bases for J; bases not matched to a gene: 9. The CDR3 is 15 residues long. The CDR3 DNA sequence: TGTGCCAGCAGCCCGCTAGCGGGGGTAGCTAATACGCAGTATTTT. Protein: CASSPLAGVANTQYF.

This clone was counted a single time. For the CDR3, the DNA is TGCAGCGTTGCTGGGGGGGGCACTGAAGCTTTCTTT. Amino acid sequence: CSVAGGGTEAFF. This chain joins TRBV29-1 and TRBJ1-1, with D maybe TRBD1 (5 bases). V lost 4 bases and J 4 bases, leaving 10 bases between the germline ends. The germline V gene encodes CDR1 SQVTM and CDR2 ANQGSEA. The CDR3 is 12 residues long. Complete variable domain (other parts from reference TRBV29-1 and TRBJ1-1): SAVISQKPSRDICQRGTSLTIQCQVDSQVTMMFWYRQQPGQSLTLIATANQGSEATYESGFVIDKFPISRPNLTFSTLTVSNMSPEDSSIYLCSVAGGGTEAFFGQGTRLTVV.

The chain recombines TRBV7-6 with TRBJ1-4; D is ambiguous. Germline assignment: CDR1 SGHVS and CDR2 FNYEAQ. The CDR3 has 13 residues. Trimming cost V 3 bases and J 10 bases, with 12 bases left between them. In DNA form, the CDR3 reads TGTGCCAGCAGCTTGGCGGAAATTGGAAAACTGTTTTTT. Its protein is CASSLAEIGKLFF.

In this sample, this clone turned up once. The rearrangement links TRBV19 to TRBJ1-5; TRBD1 matches 7 bases. From germline, CDR1 is LNHDA and CDR2 SQIVND (reference sequence). The CDR3 sequence is 14 residues long. The ends lost 3 bases at V and 5 bases at J; junction bases unmatched: 4. The CDR3 reads CASSMGTEYQPQHF. The CDR3 bases are TGTGCCAGTAGTATGGGGACAGAATATCAGCCCCAGCATTTT. The full variable domain, rest sourced from reference TRBV19 and TRBJ1-5, is DGGITQSPKYLFRKEGQNVTLSCEQNLNHDAMYWYRQDPGQGLRLIYYSQIVNDFQKGDIAEGYSVSREKKESFPLTVTSAQKNPTAFYLCASSMGTEYQPQHFGDGTRLSIL.